This TCR beta chain originates from a study of Ad26.COV2.S vaccination and SARS-CoV-2 variants. Across the whole study: Donor got 5x10^10 or 1x10^11 viral particles of Ad26.COV2.S.

The treatment denotes: some 19 received Ad26.COV2.S at low or high dose, single or two shots; roughly five received placebo; per-sample allocation not given. All samples were drawn on day 63, counting from the first vaccine or placebo injection. The protocol was immunoSEQ multiplex PCR, while the TCRdb copy is restricted to in-frame clones and leaves out a portion. Of about 420,000 clones listed, around 87% are singletons. The CDR3 consists of 12 residues. Germline assignment: CDR1 ENHRY and CDR2 SYGVKD. Trimming removed 3 bases at V and 3 bases at J, with 6 bases between. The sample here was peripheral blood, taken in a trial of Ad26.COV2.S vaccine versus placebo. The V call is TRBV10-3, the J call TRBJ2-7, with D unresolved. The TCR comes from a person between 18 and 65 years old who received the Ad26.COV2.S COVID-19 vaccine or a placebo. The CDR3 spells CAISDQVYEQYF. CDR3 coding DNA: TGTGCCATCAGTGACCAGGTCTACGAGCAGTACTTC.